This T cell receptor beta chain was sequenced for a study of technical replicates of blood from a handful of donors. Germline V gene data show CDR1 as MNHEY and CDR2 as SMNVEV (reference sequence). CDR3 length: 13 amino acids. Trimming took off 3 bases at V and 4 bases at J, with 10 bases between the two ends. Libraries were prepared by immunoSEQ multiplex PCR; TCRdb keeps only in-frame clonotypes and omits some of them. The table shows 79,000 or so clones, with approximately 96% occurring only once. This TCR was recovered from a human donor in good health. The material sequenced was T cells isolated from PBMCs. The chain uses TRBV27 and TRBJ2-7, with D tentatively TRBD2 (5 bases). DNA for the CDR3: TGTGCCAGCAGTTTCGGGATAGGGTACGAGCAGTACTTC. It is translated as CASSFGIGYEQYF.